These T cell receptor beta chains were read from a single sample in a study of shared clonotypes between healthy human individuals. Sequencing was performed with immunoSEQ multiplex PCR; in TCRdb, only in-frame clones are kept and a portion is missing. The data show some 2,500,000 clones, with 85% to 95% seen just once and about 0.36% held by the top ten. What was sequenced was naive CD4+ T cells from PBMCs. The receptor source for this set is a young man in good health. Some clones in this sample may be carry-over from other donors' samples. The CDR3 runs from the conserved cysteine through the conserved F or W. D genes are given only for firm matches. Some rows have no size entry. The others give once, few or many, or a class for an expanded clone.

CDR3nt	CDR3aa	d_gene	j_gene	v_gene	abundance
TGTGCCAGCAGCTCCCGGGAGCAAGAGACCCAGTACTTC	CASSSREQETQYF	NA	TRBJ2-5	TRBV7-2	NA
TGTGCCATTGCAGCGGGAGCTGCCGATACGCAGTATTTT	CAIAAGAADTQYF	TRBD2	TRBJ2-3	TRBV10-3	NA
TGTGCCAGCAGTTTTATATTAGCGGGATCCTACGAGCAGTACTTC	CASSFILAGSYEQYF	TRBD2	TRBJ2-7	TRBV28	NA
TGTGCCAGTAGTAACAGGTTCAGGGCCGCAAATCAGCCCCAGCATTTT	CASSNRFRAANQPQHF	NA	TRBJ1-5	TRBV19	NA
TGCGCCAGCAGCTTTAGCGGGCCCTTCGGCGAGCAGTACTTC	CASSFSGPFGEQYF	TRBD2	TRBJ2-7	TRBV5-1	NA
TGTGCCAGCAGCTTAAACCAAAGGGATGGCTACACCTTC	CASSLNQRDGYTF	NA	TRBJ1-2	TRBV7-2	NA
TGCGCCAGCAGCCAAGATTCCCGGGGAGGGAACACCGGGGAGCTGTTTTTT	CASSQDSRGGNTGELFF	NA	TRBJ2-2	TRBV4-1	NA
TGTGCCAGCCAGACTAGCGGGGCGAACACCGGGGAGCTGTTTTTT	CASQTSGANTGELFF	TRBD2	TRBJ2-2	TRBV28	NA
TGTGCCAGCAGCTTAGCGCGTGGGTGGCTAACCGGAGGGACCCAGTACTTC	CASSLARGWLTGGTQYF	NA	TRBJ2-5	TRBV7-9	NA
TGTGCCAGCAGCGCAACACAGGGGAGGGCAGATACGCAGTATTTT	CASSATQGRADTQYF	NA	TRBJ2-3	TRBV7-2	NA
TGTGCCACCTCTCGGACGGGGATGAACACTGAAGCTTTCTTT	CATSRTGMNTEAFF	NA	TRBJ1-1	TRBV9	NA
TGCGCCAGCAGGCCCGGGACCGACGAGCAGTTCTTC	CASRPGTDEQFF	NA	TRBJ2-1	TRBV5-1	NA
TGTGCCAGCAGTCACCTGGGGGGAAGTTCTACCGGGGAGCTGTTTTTT	CASSHLGGSSTGELFF	NA	TRBJ2-2	TRBV9	NA
TGCGCCAGCAGCACGGACCCGAACACTGAAGCTTTCTTT	CASSTDPNTEAFF	NA	TRBJ1-1	TRBV5-1	NA
TGTGCCAGCTCACTCGGTCTCGCGGACGAGCAGTACTTC	CASSLGLADEQYF	NA	TRBJ2-7	TRBV18	NA
TGTGCCAGCAGCTTAAACAGTGCCACTAGCTCCTACGAGCAGTACTTC	CASSLNSATSSYEQYF	NA	TRBJ2-7	TRBV7-2	NA
TGCGCCAGCAGCCAGCCGTTAACAGGAGGTGAGGCTTTCTTT	CASSQPLTGGEAFF	NA	TRBJ1-1	TRBV4-1	NA
TGTGCCAGTAGTATAGTGGGGGACAGCGACGAGCAGTACTTC	CASSIVGDSDEQYF	TRBD1	TRBJ2-7	TRBV19	NA
TGCGCCAGCAGCTCTATACAACAAGAGACCCAGTACTTC	CASSSIQQETQYF	NA	TRBJ2-5	TRBV5-1	NA
TGCAGCGTCGGGGACTCCGGGAGGGAAAAACTGTTTTTT	CSVGDSGREKLFF	NA	TRBJ1-4	TRBV29-1	NA
TGTGCCATCTCGGGAGGCAGGAGTGGATACAATGAGCAGTTCTTC	CAISGGRSGYNEQFF	TRBD2	TRBJ2-1	TRBV10-3	NA
TGCGCCAGCAGCCAAGTGGGGGTAGGTGAGCAGTACTTC	CASSQVGVGEQYF	NA	TRBJ2-5	TRBV4-1	NA
TGTGCCAGCAGCAGACTAGCGGGAGCCCCGGATGAGCAGTTCTTC	CASSRLAGAPDEQFF	TRBD2	TRBJ2-1	TRBV11-3	NA
TGTGCCAGCAGGAAAACAGGGGGCTTTGGGGAAAAACTGTTTTTT	CASRKTGGFGEKLFF	TRBD1	TRBJ1-4	TRBV6-5	NA
TGTGCCAGCAGTTTGCCAGGGGACTTTTATGGCTACACCTTC	CASSLPGDFYGYTF	NA	TRBJ1-2	TRBV28	once
TGTGCCAGCAGCTCTCCCCGGGACAGCCTCAATGAGCAGTTCTTC	CASSSPRDSLNEQFF	TRBD1	TRBJ2-1	TRBV5-4	NA
TGTGCCAGCAGTGGGGGAGGGGCCCTGTTTGAGGCTTTCTTT	CASSGGGALFEAFF	NA	TRBJ1-1	TRBV25-1	NA
TGTGCCAGCAGTTCCCCCGGACAGGGAGGGCACGGGGAGCTGTTTTTT	CASSSPGQGGHGELFF	NA	TRBJ2-2	TRBV28	NA
TGTGCCAGCAGCTTGGGGGGGCGTCGATACGAGCAGTACTTC	CASSLGGRRYEQYF	NA	TRBJ2-7	TRBV5-4	NA
TGTGCCAGCCGCGAGCGAGGACAGGGGGTGGCCACCGGGGAGCTGTTTTTT	CASRERGQGVATGELFF	TRBD1	TRBJ2-2	TRBV13	NA
TGTGCCAGCAGTCTAGCAGGTACCTCCTACAATGAGCAGTTCTTC	CASSLAGTSYNEQFF	NA	TRBJ2-1	TRBV6-5	NA
TGTGCCAGCAGCTTATCCGGGGCCACAGATACGCAGTATTTT	CASSLSGATDTQYF	NA	TRBJ2-3	TRBV7-6	NA
TGTGCCAGCAAACCAGACTCGGAGTGGTACGAGCAGTACTTC	CASKPDSEWYEQYF	NA	TRBJ2-7	TRBV6-1	NA
TGTGCCAGTAGAGTCCCGGGGGGATCCACTGAAGCTTTCTTT	CASRVPGGSTEAFF	NA	TRBJ1-1	TRBV19	NA
TGTGCCAGCAGTGATCAGGGGGCCTACAATGAGCAGTTCTTC	CASSDQGAYNEQFF	TRBD1	TRBJ2-1	TRBV25-1	NA
TGTGCCAGCTCACCAGGGGGCCCGGTCAATCAGCCCCAGCATTTT	CASSPGGPVNQPQHF	NA	TRBJ1-5	TRBV18	NA
TGTGCCAGCAGCTTAGGCGTACAGGGCACTGAAGCTTTCTTT	CASSLGVQGTEAFF	NA	TRBJ1-1	TRBV7-2	NA
TGTGCCAGCAGCTTGGTACAGGGCGGGCATTTT	CASSLVQGGHF	NA	TRBJ2-3	TRBV5-4	NA
TGTGCCAGTAGTCGGGGTAGGTTGAACACTGAAGCTTTCTTT	CASSRGRLNTEAFF	NA	TRBJ1-1	TRBV19	once
TGTGCCAGCAGCTTGAACGGGATTGGCTACGAGCAGTACTTC	CASSLNGIGYEQYF	NA	TRBJ2-7	TRBV5-6	NA
TGTGCCATACGAGGGGGAAGCAATCAGCCCCAGCATTTT	CAIRGGSNQPQHF	NA	TRBJ1-5	TRBV10-3	NA
TGTGCCAGCAGCCCGACTAGCGGGAGGGCGGGTTACAATGAGCAGTTCTTC	CASSPTSGRAGYNEQFF	TRBD2	TRBJ2-1	TRBV7-9	NA